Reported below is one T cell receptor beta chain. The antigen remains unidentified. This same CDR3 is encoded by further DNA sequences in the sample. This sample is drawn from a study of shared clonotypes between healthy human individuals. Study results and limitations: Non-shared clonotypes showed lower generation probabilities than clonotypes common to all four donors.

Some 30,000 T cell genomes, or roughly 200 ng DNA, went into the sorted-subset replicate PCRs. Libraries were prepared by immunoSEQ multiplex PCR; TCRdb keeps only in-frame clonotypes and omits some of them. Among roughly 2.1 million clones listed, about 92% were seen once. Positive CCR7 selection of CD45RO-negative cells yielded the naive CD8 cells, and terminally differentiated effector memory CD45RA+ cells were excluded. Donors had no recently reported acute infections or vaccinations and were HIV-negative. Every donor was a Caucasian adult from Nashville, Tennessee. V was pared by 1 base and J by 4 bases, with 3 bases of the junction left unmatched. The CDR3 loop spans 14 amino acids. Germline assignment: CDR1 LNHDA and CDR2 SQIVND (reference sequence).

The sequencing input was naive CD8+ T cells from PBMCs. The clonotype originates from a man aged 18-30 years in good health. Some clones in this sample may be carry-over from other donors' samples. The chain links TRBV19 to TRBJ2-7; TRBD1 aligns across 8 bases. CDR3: CASSIGTGSYEQYF. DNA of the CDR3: TGTGCCAGTAGTATAGGGACAGGGAGTTACGAGCAGTACTTC.